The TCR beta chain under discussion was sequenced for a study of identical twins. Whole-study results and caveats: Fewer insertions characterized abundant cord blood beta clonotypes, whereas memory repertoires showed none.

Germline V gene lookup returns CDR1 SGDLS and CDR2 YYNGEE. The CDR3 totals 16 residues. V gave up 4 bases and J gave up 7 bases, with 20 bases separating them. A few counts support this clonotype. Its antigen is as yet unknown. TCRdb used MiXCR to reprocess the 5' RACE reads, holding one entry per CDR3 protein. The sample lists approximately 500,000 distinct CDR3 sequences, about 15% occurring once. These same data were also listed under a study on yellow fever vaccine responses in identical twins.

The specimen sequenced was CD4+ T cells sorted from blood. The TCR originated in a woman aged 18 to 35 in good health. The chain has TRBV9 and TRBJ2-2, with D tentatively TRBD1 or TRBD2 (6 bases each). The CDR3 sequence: CASSPTPGAAVGELFF. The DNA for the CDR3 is TGTGCCAGCAGCCCCACCCCGGGGGCTGCCGTCGGGGAGCTGTTTTTT.